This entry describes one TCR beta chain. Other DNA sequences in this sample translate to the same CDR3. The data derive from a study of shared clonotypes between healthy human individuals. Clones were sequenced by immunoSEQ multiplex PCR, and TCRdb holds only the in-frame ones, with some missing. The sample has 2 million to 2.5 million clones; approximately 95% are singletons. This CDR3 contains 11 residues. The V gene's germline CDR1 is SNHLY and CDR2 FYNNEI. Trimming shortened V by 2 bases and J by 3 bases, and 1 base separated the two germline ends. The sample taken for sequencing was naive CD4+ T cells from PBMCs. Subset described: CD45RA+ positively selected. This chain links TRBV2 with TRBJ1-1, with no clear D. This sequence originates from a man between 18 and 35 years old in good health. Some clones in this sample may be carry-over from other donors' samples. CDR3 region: CASSEYTEAFF. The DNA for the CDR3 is TGTGCCAGCAGTGAATACACTGAAGCTTTCTTT.